What follows describes a single T cell receptor beta chain. Germline and junction disagree at one end, which may indicate a read error. This sample was included in a study of blood T cells in healthy people across ages. This CDR3 comprises 20 residues. CDR1 is SGDLS, CDR2 YYNGEE, per germline. A J-beta primer mix and a sample-barcoded 5' primer were used in a second PCR of roughly 7 to 12 cycles. TCRdb re-derived calls from the 5' RACE reads in MiXCR, one entry per CDR3 protein. This sample has around 780,000 distinct CDR3 sequences, with about 56% found just once. This clonotype was sampled from a man aged 40-50 years in good health. The chain employs TRBV9 and TRBJ2-1, with 16 nucleotides matching TRBD2. The sample comprised blood. DNA of the CDR3: TGTGCCAGCAGCGCTCTTCGACCGGGACTAGCGGGGGGGTATCACAATGAACAGTTCTTC. It yields the protein CASSALRPGLAGGYHNEQFF.